This entry features one T cell receptor (beta chain) sequence. This specimen comes from a study of PD-1 blockade in classical Hodgkin lymphoma. The patients all showed relapse after autologous stem cell transplantation, while their brentuximab vedotin exposure varied. The CD8+ T cells came from thawed PBMCs through magnetic negative selection. CDR1 and CDR2 (germline): KGHSH, LQKENI. The length of the CDR3 is 13 residues. The V segment lost 3 bases and the J segment 7 bases; nucleotides outside the gene matches: 0. Generated by immunoSEQ multiplex PCR, the TCRdb table keeps only in-frame clones and is missing some. The sample lists 10,000 to 15,000 clones; approximately 80% were seen once.

This chain uses TRBV18 with TRBJ1-4, with 9 positions matching TRBD1. The sequence derives from a human donor with classical Hodgkin lymphoma. Source: CD8+ T cells from blood, taken at baseline. The CDR3 loop reads CASSPDRGEKLFF. CDR3 DNA sequence: TGTGCCAGCTCACCGGACAGGGGTGAAAAACTGTTTTTT.